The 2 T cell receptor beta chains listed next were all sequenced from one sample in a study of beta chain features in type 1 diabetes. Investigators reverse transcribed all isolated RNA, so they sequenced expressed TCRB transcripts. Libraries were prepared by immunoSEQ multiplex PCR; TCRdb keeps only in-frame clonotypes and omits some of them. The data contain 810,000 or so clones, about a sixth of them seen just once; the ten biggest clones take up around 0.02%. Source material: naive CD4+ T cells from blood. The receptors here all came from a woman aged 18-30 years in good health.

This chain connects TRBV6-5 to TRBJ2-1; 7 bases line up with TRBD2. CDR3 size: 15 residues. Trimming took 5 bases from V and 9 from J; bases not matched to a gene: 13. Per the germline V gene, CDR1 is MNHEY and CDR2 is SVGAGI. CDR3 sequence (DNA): TGTGCCAGCAGTGCCCGGGAGGCGGGACGGGGTGAGCAGTTCTTC. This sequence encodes CASSAREAGRGEQFF.

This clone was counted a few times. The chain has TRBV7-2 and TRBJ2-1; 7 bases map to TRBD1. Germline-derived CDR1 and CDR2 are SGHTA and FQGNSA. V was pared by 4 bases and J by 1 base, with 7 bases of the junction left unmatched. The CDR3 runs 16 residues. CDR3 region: CASSSKGGPSYNEQFF. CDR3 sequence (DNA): TGTGCCAGCAGCTCCAAAGGGGGCCCATCCTACAATGAGCAGTTCTTC.